Included here is one T cell receptor beta chain sequence, with context. What it binds is unknown. This sample is drawn from a study of beta chain features in type 1 diabetes. Study-level points and caveats: A potential PCR bias toward shorter templates would be equal in patient and control samples. Within each of all four CD4+ subsets, Type 1 diabetes patients had TCRB CDR3s that were moderately but significantly shorter.

Every bit of the isolated RNA underwent reverse transcription, so sequencing read expressed TCRB transcripts. Profiled with immunoSEQ multiplex PCR; TCRdb holds only in-frame clones, not every one. In the table there are hundreds of thousands of clones, 13% to 15% of which are singletons. V dropped 4 bases and J dropped 1 base, with 9 bases sitting between them. This CDR3 has 14 residues. Germline V gene sequence: CDR1 LNHDA, CDR2 SQIVND (reference sequence). This receptor was taken from a woman in her thirties or forties in good health. This chain uses TRBV19 with TRBJ2-3; no definite D call. The sequenced material came from naive CD4+ T cells from blood. The CDR3, as DNA: TGTGCCAGTAGTACCGGCCTAGGCACAGATACGCAGTATTTT. The encoded protein is CASSTGLGTDTQYF. Together with reference TRBV19 and TRBJ2-3, the CDR3 gives the full variable domain: DGGITQSPKYLFRKEGQNVTLSCEQNLNHDAMYWYRQDPGQGLRLIYYSQIVNDFQKGDIAEGYSVSREKKESFPLTVTSAQKNPTAFYLCASSTGLGTDTQYFGPGTRLTVL.